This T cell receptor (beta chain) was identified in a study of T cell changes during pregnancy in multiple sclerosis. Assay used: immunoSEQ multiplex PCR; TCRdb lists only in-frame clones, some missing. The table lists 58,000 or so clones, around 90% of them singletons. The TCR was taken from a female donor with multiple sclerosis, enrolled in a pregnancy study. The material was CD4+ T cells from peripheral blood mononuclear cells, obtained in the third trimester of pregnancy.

The chain's CDR3 is CASSAQGAKNIQYF. CDR3 in DNA: TGTGCCAGCAGTGCCCAGGGCGCCAAAAACATTCAGTACTTC. The rearrangement uses TRBV6-1 and TRBJ2-4; D perhaps matches TRBD1 (5 bases). The CDR3 is made up of 14 amino acids. The V end lost 4 bases, the J end lost 1 base, and 8 bases lay between the germline ends. Per germline, CDR1 MNHNS and CDR2 SASEGT.